This T cell receptor (beta chain) was recorded in a study of blood T cells in healthy people across ages. At least ten counts were recorded for this clonotype. PCR was performed a second time for roughly 7 to 12 cycles using a sample-barcoded 5' primer and a J-beta primer mix. Individual samples furnished no less than 3 million CDR3-containing paired-end reads apiece. TCRdb processed the 5' RACE reads anew with MiXCR; each CDR3 protein has one entry. The sample has over 550,000 distinct CDR3 sequences; about 28% are singletons. Germline CDR1 and CDR2: DFQATT and SNEGSKA (reference sequence). This CDR3 contains 14 residues. The V gene lost 3 bases and the J gene lost 0 bases, with 9 bases spanning the gap.

V gene TRBV20-1 combines with J gene TRBJ2-4, with D possibly TRBD2 on 5 matching bases. Material: blood. This TCR was sampled from a woman over 75 in good health. The CDR3 here is CSASASGAKNIQYF. The DNA of the CDR3 is TGCAGTGCTAGCGCAAGCGGAGCCAAAAACATTCAGTACTTC.